Following are 18 T cell receptor beta chains from one sample sequenced in a study of cytomegalovirus exposure and HLA in healthy donors. PCR used 60 Vbeta primers and 13 Jbeta primers. Method: immunoSEQ multiplex PCR; TCRdb's copy keeps in-frame clones and lacks some. The sample contains more than 95,000 clones, 9% to 10% of which appear only once. Input material: PBMCs. These receptors all stem from a man aged 25 to 40 in good health and CMV-seronegative.

This clone appeared a few times. This chain joins TRBV5-6 and TRBJ1-5, with D possibly matching TRBD1 (5 bases). Germline lookup yields CDR1 SGHDT and CDR2 YYEEEE. The CDR3 runs to 17 residues. Trimming left V 4 bases short and J 1 base short, with 18 bases between. The CDR3: CASSPGHGPTSNQPQHF. CDR3 coding DNA: TGTGCCAGCAGCCCTGGACATGGGCCCACAAGCAATCAGCCCCAGCATTTT.

Only a few counts were recorded for this clone. At the DNA level, this CDR3 is encoded by other sequences in the same sample as well. The chain uses TRBV5-1 and TRBJ2-3, with 10 bases matching TRBD2. Germline V gene lookup returns CDR1 SGHRS and CDR2 YFSETQ. This CDR3 comprises 14 residues. The V and J ends lost 0 bases and 9 bases, in that order; junction bases with no gene match: 4. CDR3 sequence reads: CASSLVLAGDTQYF. The CDR3 DNA sequence: TGCGCCAGCAGCTTGGTGCTAGCGGGAGACACGCAGTATTTT.

The chain couples TRBV5-5 to TRBJ2-2; TRBD2 is a possible D gene (5 bases). Trimming left V 4 bases short and J 1 base short, with 14 bases between. Germline V gives CDR1 SGHKS, CDR2 YYEKEE (reference sequence). CDR3 length: 16 amino acids. Written as DNA, the CDR3 is TGTGCCAGCAGCCACCCGGGATCCGGGAACACCGGGGAGCTGTTTTTT. Translated, it gives CASSHPGSGNTGELFF.

The chain couples TRBV5-1 to TRBJ2-7, with 11 bases identical to TRBD1. CDR1 is SGHRS and CDR2 is YFSETQ in the germline V gene. With 3 bases clipped from V and 5 bases from J, the junction kept 4 bases outside the gene matches. This CDR3 has 14 residues. The CDR3 sequence: CASSSRTGGNEQYF. The DNA of the CDR3 is TGCGCCAGCAGCTCTCGGACAGGGGGCAACGAGCAGTACTTC.

The rearrangement uses TRBV9 and TRBJ2-6, with a tentative D call TRBD2 (6 bases). V was clipped by 0 bases and J by 2 bases, with 6 bases between them. Germline V lookup: CDR1 SGDLS, CDR2 YYNGEE. This CDR3 region has 15 residues. Here the CDR3 DNA reads TGTGCCAGCAGCGTAGGGGGGGCTGGGGCCAACGTCCTGACTTTC. Translated: CASSVGGAGANVLTF.

The chain couples TRBV15 to TRBJ1-2; D unclear. Trimming stripped 0 bases from V and 4 bases from J, with 15 bases between. Per the germline V gene, CDR1 is LNHNV and CDR2 is YYDKDF (reference sequence). The CDR3 sequence is 16 residues long. The DNA of the CDR3 is TGTGCCACCAGCAGAGATCTCAACGGAGTCTTCTATGGCTACACCTTC. Amino acid sequence: CATSRDLNGVFYGYTF.

This clone occurred a few times. CDR3 DNA sequence: TGTGCCACATGGGGAGGTCTTAGCACCGGGGAGCTGTTTTTT. Its translation: CATWGGLSTGELFF. This chain connects TRBV28 to TRBJ2-2; a weak D match, TRBD2 (6 bases). Germline CDR1 and CDR2: MDHEN and SYDVKM. There are 14 residues in the CDR3. Trimming took off 10 bases at V and 4 bases at J, with 16 bases between the two ends.

CDR3 region: CASSNRGEAFF. The DNA of the CDR3 is TGTGCCAGCAGCAACAGGGGTGAAGCTTTCTTT. The chain is built from TRBV6-5 and TRBJ1-1; 7 bases fit TRBD1. Germline trimming cut 6 bases from V and 7 bases from J; bases unmatched to any gene: 2. The CDR3 covers 11 residues. Germline assignment: CDR1 MNHEY and CDR2 SVGAGI.

This clone was counted only a few times. The rearrangement uses TRBV29-1 and TRBJ2-6, with 9 bases matching TRBD1. Per the germline V gene, CDR1 is SQVTM and CDR2 is ANQGSEA. The CDR3 spans 17 residues. The V and J ends lost 6 bases and 0 bases, in that order; junction bases with no gene match: 9. DNA of the CDR3: TGCAGCGTACTAGGGACAGGGAGCCCCTCTGGGGCCAACGTCCTGACTTTC. Protein product: CSVLGTGSPSGANVLTF.

This clone was picked up a small number of times. The V call is TRBV14, the J call TRBJ2-1; TRBD2 matches 8 bases. Germline CDR1 and CDR2: SGHDN and FVKESK. Trimming cost V 1 base and J 4 bases; bases outside gene matches: 24. CDR3 size: 22 residues. The CDR3 nucleotides are TGTGCCAGCAGCCAAGGTCCCTGGTCGGGGCCAGTGGCTAGCGGGCTATACAATGAGCAGTTCTTC. This gives the protein CASSQGPWSGPVASGLYNEQFF. Full variable domain (remainder filled in from reference TRBV14 and TRBJ2-1): EAGVTQFPSHSVIEKGQTVTLRCDPISGHDNLYWYRRVMGKEIKFLLHFVKESKQDESGMPNNRFLAERTGGTYSTLKVQPAELEDSGVYFCASSQGPWSGPVASGLYNEQFFGPGTRLTVL.

V gene TRBV6-5 combines with J gene TRBJ1-1, with TRBD1 matching over 7 bases. Germline V gene lookup returns CDR1 MNHEY and CDR2 SVGAGI. This CDR3 spans 13 amino acids. J was trimmed by 8 bases and V by 5 bases; bases with no gene match: 8. This CDR3 is CASSLRGIGEAFF. In DNA, the CDR3 is TGTGCCAGCAGTCTCAGGGGGATTGGGGAAGCTTTCTTT.

This clone turned up a few times. The chain joins TRBV2 to TRBJ2-7; no firm D call. V dropped 0 bases and J dropped 5 bases, with 5 bases sitting between them. The CDR3 consists of 12 residues. CDR1 SNHLY and CDR2 FYNNEI come from the germline V gene. DNA of the CDR3: TGTGCCAGCAGTGAAGCCGCGCACGAGCAGTACTTC. This translates into CASSEAAHEQYF.

This clone was seen a few times. The chain links TRBV10-2 to TRBJ2-1; TRBD2 matches at 8 bases. CDR1 WSHSY and CDR2 SAAADI come from the germline V gene. The CDR3 is 14 amino acids. The CDR3 DNA is TGCGCGGCCGCGGGGACTAGAAGCTACAATGAGCAGTTCTTC. This gives the protein CAAAGTRSYNEQFF.

This clone was found a few times. The chain recombines TRBV6-5 with TRBJ2-7, with 12 nucleotides matching TRBD2. J gave up 2 bases and V 4 bases, and 3 bases lay outside the gene matches. CDR3 size: 15 residues. The germline CDR1 and CDR2 sequences are MNHEY and SVGAGI. CDR3 sequence (DNA): TGTGCCAGCAGTTCTCGGACTAGCGGGGCCTACGAGCAGTACTTC. Its protein product is CASSSRTSGAYEQYF.

This clone was detected only a few times. The rearrangement joins TRBV21-1 to TRBJ2-6; the D segment call TRBD1 is taken from the table without a DNA check. TRBV21-1 corresponds to a pseudogene. This CDR3 has 17 residues. The CDR3 sequence: CASSSGTGGTGANVLTF. Written as DNA, the CDR3 is TGTGCCAGCAGCTCCGGGACAGGGGGCACTGGGGCCAACGTCCTGACTTTC.

The chain employs TRBV15 and TRBJ1-5; D unclear. V was trimmed by 0 bases and J by 6 bases, leaving 12 bases between them. Looked up from germline, CDR1 is LNHNV and CDR2 is YYDKDF (reference sequence). This CDR3 comprises 15 residues. This chain's CDR3 is CATSRDKGETQPQHF. The CDR3 DNA is TGTGCCACCAGCAGAGATAAAGGAGAAACTCAGCCCCAGCATTTT.

Only a few counts were recorded for this clone. This chain joins TRBV2 and TRBJ1-5, with TRBD1 matching 8 bases. The CDR3 extends over 16 amino acids. Germline loops: CDR1 SNHLY, CDR2 FYNNEI. V lost 6 bases and J lost 1; bases outside the gene matches: 8. Here the CDR3 reads CASSSTTGASNQPQHF. As DNA, the CDR3 is TGTGCCAGCAGCTCAACGACAGGGGCAAGCAATCAGCCCCAGCATTTT.

This clone has a handful of counts. The genes are TRBV2 and TRBJ1-4; no firm D call. This CDR3 has 15 amino acids. Trimming cost V 0 bases and J 7 bases, with 12 bases left between them. Per germline, CDR1 SNHLY and CDR2 FYNNEI. CDR3 sequence reads: CASSEAPHSGEKLFF. For the CDR3, the DNA is TGTGCCAGCAGTGAAGCGCCCCACAGCGGTGAAAAACTGTTTTTT.